The T cell receptor (beta chain) under discussion was sequenced for a study of PD-1 blockade in classical Hodgkin lymphoma. Study outcomes and limitations: It was reported that newly diagnosed patients had less baseline TCR diversity than healthy donors.

The J segment lost 1 base and the V segment lost 2 bases, leaving 3 bases of the junction unmatched. This CDR3 comprises 14 residues. CDR1 SGHNT and CDR2 YYREEE come from the germline V gene (reference sequence). Time point here: cycle 4 day 1 (C4D1), after 6 weeks of nivolumab. Every patient experienced relapse after autologous stem cell transplantation, and brentuximab vedotin exposure varied. Generated by immunoSEQ multiplex PCR, the TCRdb table keeps only in-frame clones and is missing some. This table has almost 95,000 clones, more than 80% appearing once. As to this clone: Its specificity is unknown. Other nucleotide sequences from this sample produce the same CDR3.

The starting material was peripheral blood mononuclear cells (PBMCs), obtained before the fourth cycle of nivolumab. The V gene is TRBV5-4, the J gene TRBJ2-7; TRBD2 agrees at 7 bases. The sequence came from a human donor with classical Hodgkin lymphoma. CDR3 protein: CASSFGTNSYEQYF. CDR3 coding DNA: TGTGCCAGCAGCTTCGGGACTAATTCCTACGAGCAGTACTTC.